Detailed here is one T cell receptor (beta chain). The clone's antigen remains unknown. Qualities for individual bases were not recorded, and no much larger clone is one base off. What this sample's time point label stands for: about 28 days (+/-7) after the second vaccine dose. In the paper's terms, the treatment or condition label means: meningococcal conjugate vaccine given as trial control. The vaccinee samples were drawn from two UK trials, COV001 and COV002, one of which was a single-blind randomized controlled phase 2/3 trial testing AZD1222 (ChAdOx1 nCoV-19) in healthy adults. For TCRbeta chain sequencing, PBMC samples from trial participants were taken at day 0 and at day 28 after the second dose. The CDR3 regions of human TCRbeta chains were analyzed by immunosequencing. On the study's bioinformatics: TCRs in the repertoires were matched against a reference library of SARS-CoV-2-specific TCRs that had been generated with the MIRA antigen-specificity platform. Breadth meant the fraction of unique TCRs that were SARS-CoV-2-associated, whereas depth meant the fraction of total T cells that were SARS-CoV-2-associated. Using the MIRA data, each spike-specific TCR was assigned both to the spike region to which the TCR was reactive and to a CD4 or CD8 class. Log10-transformed breadth and depth values were compared by one-way ANOVA with Sidak's multiple comparisons tests. The table was pulled from immuneACCESS by TCRdb, which kept in-frame rearrangements only. Such tables lose some clones; where checked, under half of the loss comes from unresolved V genes, and the rest has no known cause. That table furnishes V, J and clone size, whereas the DNA furnished D and trimming. Within this sample are around 210,000 clones, with less than 95% of them counted one time only. The ten largest clones represent over 1.5% of the sample.

Inclusive of the bounding cysteine and phenylalanine, the CDR3 is 15 residues long. Just the 45-base CDR3 DNA is kept, in frame starting at base 1. CDR1 and CDR2, looked up from the germline V gene, are SGHVS and FNYEAQ. V ends up 0 bases short and J 9 bases short, with an unmatched junction base count of 3. This sample was included in a study of T cell responses to AZD1222 COVID-19 vaccine (dated by TCRdb to the early 2020s). In terms of the full investigation: TCR sequencing covered some 250 trial participants: 200 to 220 given two doses of AZD1222 and about 26 given two doses of MenACWY control vaccine. Trial participants were enrolled into age subgroups of 18-55, 56-69 and 70-plus years, which contained about 150, 28 and 57 TCR-sequenced participants, respectively.

Study-wide findings and limitations: In the small 56-69-year group, the increase in depth fell short of significance, most likely because of low power. Because no day 14 peak-response samples were available, the repertoires could be characterized only after the peak T cell response. Reportedly, almost half of the unique spike-specific TCRs recognized epitopes lying outside the regions that are mutated in the B.1.351 and B.1.1.7 variants. After two AZD1222 doses, spike-specific TCR breadth and depth were significantly higher than at day 0 and than in MenACWY recipients. The whole spike protein was spanned by vaccine-associated CD4 TCRs, and dominant responses were seen in regions 160-218 and 743-854. Only a handful of AZD1222 recipients were SARS-CoV-2 seropositive at baseline, limiting conclusions about previously exposed vaccinees. Participants were mostly white British and included more females than males, and it was suggested by the authors that clonal diversity may have been underestimated.

Recombination joined TRBV7-6 with TRBJ1-6, with TRBD1 identical over 9 junction bases. Sample: peripheral blood, taken 28 days after the second dose of the MenACWY control vaccine. The receptor's source is an adult who received the MenACWY meningococcal vaccine as a control. The nucleotide sequence reads TGTGCCAGCAGCTTAGCGGACAGGGGCGGTTCACCCCTCCACTTT. This encodes CASSLADRGGSPLHF. Beyond the CDR3, the reference TRBV7-6 and TRBJ1-6 genes provide the residues; the full variable domain reads: GAGVSQSPRYKVTKRGQDVALRCDPISGHVSLYWYRQALGQGPEFLTYFNYEAQQDKSGLPNDRFSAERPEGSISTLTIQRTEQRDSAMYRCASSLADRGGSPLHFGNGTRLTVT.